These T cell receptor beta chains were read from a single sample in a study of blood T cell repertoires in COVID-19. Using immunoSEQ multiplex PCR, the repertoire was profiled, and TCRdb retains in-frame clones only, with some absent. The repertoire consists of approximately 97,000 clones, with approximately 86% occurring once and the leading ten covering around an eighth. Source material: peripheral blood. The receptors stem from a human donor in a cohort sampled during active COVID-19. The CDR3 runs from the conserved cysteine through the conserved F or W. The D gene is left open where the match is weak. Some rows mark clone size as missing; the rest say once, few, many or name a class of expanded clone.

cdr3_nt: TGTGCCACAACAGGTGAGAGCTCCTACGAGCAGTACTTC; cdr3_aa: CATTGESSYEQYF; clone_size: .; j_call: TRBJ2-7; d_call: .; v_call: TRBV10-3
cdr3_nt: TGTGCCAGCAGCGTCGGACAGCACTACGAGCAGTACTTC; cdr3_aa: CASSVGQHYEQYF; clone_size: .; j_call: TRBJ2-7; d_call: .; v_call: TRBV28
cdr3_nt: TGTGCCAGCCCCCTGGGAAACACCATATATTTT; cdr3_aa: CASPLGNTIYF; clone_size: .; j_call: TRBJ1-3; d_call: .; v_call: TRBV6-5
cdr3_nt: TGTGCCAGCAGTTACTCAAGGAGGGTCGGAACTGAAGCTTTCTTT; cdr3_aa: CASSYSRRVGTEAFF; clone_size: .; j_call: TRBJ1-1; d_call: .; v_call: TRBV6-5
cdr3_nt: TGTGCCAGCAGTTTAATAGCGGACAAGCACTCTGGGGCCAACGTCCTGACTTTC; cdr3_aa: CASSLIADKHSGANVLTF; clone_size: .; j_call: TRBJ2-6; d_call: .; v_call: TRBV28
cdr3_nt: TGTGCCAGCAGTTACTCCCCTGCGAGAGGCGAGACCCAGTACTTC; cdr3_aa: CASSYSPARGETQYF; clone_size: .; j_call: TRBJ2-5; d_call: .; v_call: TRBV6-5
cdr3_nt: TGTGCCTGGAGACCTCCGGGACTAGCGGGGGGGCAACTCTACGAGCAGTACTTC; cdr3_aa: CAWRPPGLAGGQLYEQYF; clone_size: .; j_call: TRBJ2-7; d_call: TRBD2; v_call: TRBV30
cdr3_nt: TGTGCCAGCAGCGAGGAGGGTCCCCTCCACTTT; cdr3_aa: CASSEEGPLHF; clone_size: few; j_call: TRBJ1-6; d_call: .; v_call: TRBV9
cdr3_nt: TGTGCCAGCAGCCAGGCCATAGCGGGAGCCCCCTACGAGCAGTACTTC; cdr3_aa: CASSQAIAGAPYEQYF; clone_size: .; j_call: TRBJ2-7; d_call: TRBD2; v_call: TRBV4-2
cdr3_nt: TGTGCCAGCACCTCAGAGCAGACAGGGGTGGGTGGCTACACCTTC; cdr3_aa: CASTSEQTGVGGYTF; clone_size: .; j_call: TRBJ1-2; d_call: TRBD1; v_call: TRBV28
cdr3_nt: TGTGCCAGCAGTTACGGTGGACTAGAGGTCGATACGCAGTATTTT; cdr3_aa: CASSYGGLEVDTQYF; clone_size: once; j_call: TRBJ2-3; d_call: TRBD2; v_call: TRBV6-2/TRBV6-3
cdr3_nt: TGTGCCAGCTCACCACGCCCAGGGCCGAGCTCCTATAATTCACCCCTCCACTTT; cdr3_aa: CASSPRPGPSSYNSPLHF; clone_size: .; j_call: TRBJ1-6; d_call: .; v_call: TRBV18
cdr3_nt: TGTGCCAGCGGATTAAGCAGGGGGAATGAGCAGTTCTTC; cdr3_aa: CASGLSRGNEQFF; clone_size: few; j_call: TRBJ2-1; d_call: TRBD1; v_call: TRBV27
cdr3_nt: TGTGCCAGCAGCCAACTTGGACAGTTGAACACTGAAGCTTTCTTT; cdr3_aa: CASSQLGQLNTEAFF; clone_size: .; j_call: TRBJ1-1; d_call: .; v_call: TRBV3-1/TRBV3-2
cdr3_nt: TGTGCCAGCAGCCCCGGGACAGGGGGCCACTACGAGCAGTACTTC; cdr3_aa: CASSPGTGGHYEQYF; clone_size: .; j_call: TRBJ2-7; d_call: TRBD1; v_call: TRBV7-2
cdr3_nt: TGCGCCAGCAGCTGGGGACAGGCTAACTATGGCTACACCTTC; cdr3_aa: CASSWGQANYGYTF; clone_size: few; j_call: TRBJ1-2; d_call: TRBD1; v_call: TRBV5-1
cdr3_nt: TGTGCCAGCAGTTGGCTAGCGGTAACCTACGAGCAGTACTTC; cdr3_aa: CASSWLAVTYEQYF; clone_size: once; j_call: TRBJ2-7; d_call: TRBD2; v_call: TRBV6-5
cdr3_nt: TGTGCCAGCAGCCTTAGCCGGGGGATTGGATATGGCTACACCTTC; cdr3_aa: CASSLSRGIGYGYTF; clone_size: .; j_call: TRBJ1-2; d_call: .; v_call: TRBV3-1/TRBV3-2
cdr3_nt: TGTGCCAGCAGCTTGGGGGCAGCCTCCTCATACGAGCAGTACTTC; cdr3_aa: CASSLGAASSYEQYF; clone_size: .; j_call: TRBJ2-7; d_call: .; v_call: TRBV5-6
cdr3_nt: TGTGCCAGCAGGGGACTAGGGGCCGGGGAGCTGTTTTTT; cdr3_aa: CASRGLGAGELFF; clone_size: .; j_call: TRBJ2-2; d_call: TRBD2; v_call: TRBV9
cdr3_nt: TGCAGTGCTAGACAGGGAATTGAAGCTTTCTTT; cdr3_aa: CSARQGIEAFF; clone_size: .; j_call: TRBJ1-1; d_call: .; v_call: TRBV20-1
cdr3_nt: TGTGCCAGCAGCCCGACACTAGACTACAATGAGCAGTTCTTC; cdr3_aa: CASSPTLDYNEQFF; clone_size: .; j_call: TRBJ2-1; d_call: .; v_call: TRBV9
cdr3_nt: TGTGCCAGCAGTTCCGGACAGGGGTATAACGAGCAGTACTTC; cdr3_aa: CASSSGQGYNEQYF; clone_size: .; j_call: TRBJ2-7; d_call: TRBD1; v_call: TRBV28
cdr3_nt: TGTGCCAGCAACAGGGGGAACGGGGAGCTGTTTTTT; cdr3_aa: CASNRGNGELFF; clone_size: .; j_call: TRBJ2-2; d_call: TRBD1; v_call: TRBV6-5
cdr3_nt: TGCGCCAGCAGCCCTAGCAAAAAAGTGAATTCGCAGTACTTC; cdr3_aa: CASSPSKKVNSQYF; clone_size: .; j_call: TRBJ2-7; d_call: .; v_call: TRBV4-3
cdr3_nt: TGTGCCAGCAGTACCCCCCGCGGTCCCTACGAGCAGTACTTC; cdr3_aa: CASSTPRGPYEQYF; clone_size: .; j_call: TRBJ2-7; d_call: .; v_call: TRBV6-2/TRBV6-3
cdr3_nt: TGTGCCAGCGGCGTCCGGGACAGGGGGGCCGAGCAGTACTTC; cdr3_aa: CASGVRDRGAEQYF; clone_size: .; j_call: TRBJ2-7; d_call: TRBD1; v_call: TRBV3-1/TRBV3-2
cdr3_nt: TGTGCCAGCAGCTTCGGACTAGCGGGCTCCTACGAGCAGTACTTC; cdr3_aa: CASSFGLAGSYEQYF; clone_size: .; j_call: TRBJ2-7; d_call: TRBD2; v_call: TRBV11-2
cdr3_nt: TGTGCCAGCAGCTACCGGGACAGAGCGGCCTACGAGCAGTACTTC; cdr3_aa: CASSYRDRAAYEQYF; clone_size: .; j_call: TRBJ2-7; d_call: TRBD1; v_call: TRBV6-5
cdr3_nt: TGTGCCAGCAGCCCGGACACCGCCTGGGGTCGGAACTATGGCTACACCTTC; cdr3_aa: CASSPDTAWGRNYGYTF; clone_size: .; j_call: TRBJ1-2; d_call: .; v_call: TRBV5-8
cdr3_nt: TGTGCCAGCCTAATACCGGGACAGGGGAAGAATGAAGCTTTCTTT; cdr3_aa: CASLIPGQGKNEAFF; clone_size: once; j_call: TRBJ1-1; d_call: TRBD1; v_call: TRBV6-5
cdr3_nt: TGCGCCAGCAGTCAACAGGGTCAAGGAGGCTACACCTTC; cdr3_aa: CASSQQGQGGYTF; clone_size: .; j_call: TRBJ1-2; d_call: .; v_call: TRBV23-1
cdr3_nt: TGCGCCAGCAGCTCAACCGCGGGGGCCCCCAAAAAGGACATTCAGTACTTC; cdr3_aa: CASSSTAGAPKKDIQYF; clone_size: .; j_call: TRBJ2-4; d_call: .; v_call: TRBV5-1
cdr3_nt: TGTGCCAGCAGCTTAGCGAGCGGGGCCCAAGAGACCCAGTACTTC; cdr3_aa: CASSLASGAQETQYF; clone_size: .; j_call: TRBJ2-5; d_call: TRBD2; v_call: TRBV7-9
cdr3_nt: TGTGCCAGCAGCTTGGGACAGGGGGGAGGTAGCTATGGCTACACCTTC; cdr3_aa: CASSLGQGGGSYGYTF; clone_size: .; j_call: TRBJ1-2; d_call: TRBD1; v_call: TRBV5-4
cdr3_nt: TGTGCCAGCAGTTTATCCTCCTATAGCAATCAGCCCCAGCATTTT; cdr3_aa: CASSLSSYSNQPQHF; clone_size: .; j_call: TRBJ1-5; d_call: .; v_call: TRBV27
cdr3_nt: TGTGCCAGCAGCTTGGACTCCAATGAGCAGTTCTTC; cdr3_aa: CASSLDSNEQFF; clone_size: .; j_call: TRBJ2-1; d_call: .; v_call: TRBV7-3
cdr3_nt: TGCAGTGCTAGCGGAGCAACGGAGCAGTACTTC; cdr3_aa: CSASGATEQYF; clone_size: .; j_call: TRBJ2-7; d_call: .; v_call: TRBV20-1
cdr3_nt: TGTGCCAGTTCCGAATCCGCGGGGCAGGCCAATTCACCCCTCCACTTT; cdr3_aa: CASSESAGQANSPLHF; clone_size: once; j_call: TRBJ1-6; d_call: .; v_call: TRBV19
cdr3_nt: TGTGCCAGCAGCGCCCCCGCCGGGAGGGTCGCAGATACGCAGTATTTT; cdr3_aa: CASSAPAGRVADTQYF; clone_size: .; j_call: TRBJ2-3; d_call: TRBD2; v_call: TRBV9
cdr3_nt: TGTGCCAGCAGCGTAGACCAGGGGTTGGATGAGCAGTTCTTC; cdr3_aa: CASSVDQGLDEQFF; clone_size: .; j_call: TRBJ2-1; d_call: .; v_call: TRBV9
cdr3_nt: TGCGCCAGCAGCCGGGAGGGGGACCTAACTAATGAAAAACTGTTTTTT; cdr3_aa: CASSREGDLTNEKLFF; clone_size: .; j_call: TRBJ1-4; d_call: .; v_call: TRBV4-3
cdr3_nt: TGTGCCAGCAGCCGCAGCGGCCGCTCCTACAATGAGCAGTTCTTC; cdr3_aa: CASSRSGRSYNEQFF; clone_size: .; j_call: TRBJ2-1; d_call: .; v_call: TRBV28
cdr3_nt: TGTGCCACCAGTGAGGGGGGACAGGGTAACACTGAAGCTTTCTTT; cdr3_aa: CATSEGGQGNTEAFF; clone_size: .; j_call: TRBJ1-1; d_call: TRBD1; v_call: TRBV24-1
cdr3_nt: TGTGCCAGCAGCTTAGGAAGGACAGGGGTCGGCGGGGAGCTGTTTTTT; cdr3_aa: CASSLGRTGVGGELFF; clone_size: once; j_call: TRBJ2-2; d_call: TRBD1; v_call: TRBV7-9
cdr3_nt: TGTGCCAGCAGCCTCCGACTAGTACATAGCGGGGCCAACGTCCTGACTTTC; cdr3_aa: CASSLRLVHSGANVLTF; clone_size: .; j_call: TRBJ2-6; d_call: .; v_call: TRBV7-2
cdr3_nt: TGTGCCAGCTCACCGGGACAGGGGGATGAAAAACTGTTTTTT; cdr3_aa: CASSPGQGDEKLFF; clone_size: .; j_call: TRBJ1-4; d_call: TRBD1; v_call: TRBV18
cdr3_nt: TGTGCCAGAAGCCTTAACACCGGGTTCAACACTGAAGCTTTCTTT; cdr3_aa: CARSLNTGFNTEAFF; clone_size: .; j_call: TRBJ1-1; d_call: .; v_call: TRBV5-3
cdr3_nt: TGTGCCAGCAGTTCCTCGCCTGGACAGGACTATGGCTACACCTTC; cdr3_aa: CASSSSPGQDYGYTF; clone_size: .; j_call: TRBJ1-2; d_call: TRBD1; v_call: TRBV28
cdr3_nt: TGTGCCATCAGTGAAATGCACGGGACAGGGGTTAATCAGCCCCAGCATTTT; cdr3_aa: CAISEMHGTGVNQPQHF; clone_size: few; j_call: TRBJ1-5; d_call: TRBD1; v_call: TRBV10-3
cdr3_nt: TGTGCCACCAGCAGATCCGGGACAGGATCCTACGAGCAGTACTTC; cdr3_aa: CATSRSGTGSYEQYF; clone_size: .; j_call: TRBJ2-7; d_call: TRBD1; v_call: TRBV15
cdr3_nt: TGTGCCGGACAGAGCTCTGGAAACACCATATATTTT; cdr3_aa: CAGQSSGNTIYF; clone_size: .; j_call: TRBJ1-3; d_call: .; v_call: TRBV6-5
cdr3_nt: TGTGCCAGCAGCGTAGAATCGGGAACGGGTCAGCCCCAGCATTTT; cdr3_aa: CASSVESGTGQPQHF; clone_size: .; j_call: TRBJ1-5; d_call: .; v_call: TRBV9
cdr3_nt: TGTGCCAGCAGCTCAGGGGACAGACGGAATTCACCCCTCCACTTT; cdr3_aa: CASSSGDRRNSPLHF; clone_size: .; j_call: TRBJ1-6; d_call: TRBD1; v_call: TRBV7-2